The next 25 T cell receptor beta chains were all read from a single sample in a study of blood T cell repertoires in COVID-19. Profiled with immunoSEQ multiplex PCR; TCRdb holds only in-frame clones, not every one. Of about 80,000 clones listed, 80% to 90% are singletons. The sequencing sample was made of peripheral blood. The receptors were sampled from a woman older than 75 with acute or convalescent COVID-19.

This clone appeared once. V is TRBV29-1 and J is TRBJ2-1, with D maybe TRBD2 (5 bases). The germline gives CDR1 SQVTM, CDR2 ANQGSEA. CDR3 length equals 12 residues. V lost 2 bases and J 5 bases, leaving 7 bases between the germline ends. The CDR3 DNA is TGCAGCGTTGAACGGGGAGACAATGAGCAGTTCTTC. Translation gives CSVERGDNEQFF.

The rearrangement uses TRBV11-3 and TRBJ1-3, with D unclear. The germline gives CDR1 SGHNT, CDR2 YENEEA. V was pared by 0 bases and J by 0 bases, with 6 bases between. The CDR3 is 15 amino acids. The chain's CDR3 is CASSLDGSSGNTIYF. CDR3 nucleotide sequence: TGTGCCAGCAGCTTAGATGGGAGCTCTGGAAACACCATATATTTT.

A single count supports this clone. The rearrangement uses TRBV28 and TRBJ2-7; 7 nucleotides agree with TRBD2. V lost 7 bases to trimming and J lost 2 bases; unmatched junction nucleotides: 5. Per germline, CDR1 MDHEN and CDR2 SYDVKM. This CDR3 spans 13 amino acids. The CDR3 here is CASMGGGPYEQYF. The CDR3 bases are TGTGCCAGCATGGGGGGGGGTCCCTACGAGCAGTACTTC.

The rearrangement uses TRBV29-1 and TRBJ1-5, with a tentative D call TRBD1 (5 bases). This CDR3 is built from 15 residues. Trimming shortened V by 6 bases and J by 2 bases, and 17 bases separated the two germline ends. In germline, CDR1 is SQVTM, CDR2 ANQGSEA. The CDR3, as DNA: TGCAGCGTACGAGAAAGGGGATCCGGCAATCAGCCCCAGCATTTT. Its translation: CSVRERGSGNQPQHF.

This clone showed up just a few times. The chain recombines TRBV29-1 with TRBJ2-2, with 9 bases lining up with TRBD1. The CDR3 covers 13 residues. The junction had 6 bases not matched to a gene; V was cut back by 7 bases and J by 6 bases. Germline V gene sequence: CDR1 SQVTM, CDR2 ANQGSEA. CDR3 protein: CSAGTGYSGELFF. DNA of the CDR3: TGCAGCGCCGGGACAGGGTATTCCGGGGAGCTGTTTTTT.

V is TRBV5-8 and J is TRBJ2-3, with 10 bases lining up with TRBD2. Germline V gene sequence: CDR1 SGHTS, CDR2 YDEGEE. The length of the CDR3 is 15 residues. J lost 5 bases, V lost 0 bases, and 3 bases had no gene match. DNA of the CDR3: TGTGCCAGCAGCTTGGGGCTAGCGGGGGTAGATACGCAGTATTTT. This encodes CASSLGLAGVDTQYF.

This clone has only a few counts. The CDR3 DNA reads TGTGCCAGCAGCTTGGGTGGGGGCCCCCGGCCTACCGGGGAGCTGTTTTTT. As protein: CASSLGGGPRPTGELFF. The chain has TRBV5-5 and TRBJ2-2; tentative D call: TRBD1 (6 bases). Trimming took off 0 bases at V and 5 bases at J, with 17 bases between the two ends. CDR3 length equals 17 residues. The germline V gene has CDR1 SGHKS and CDR2 YYEKEE (reference sequence). The full variable domain, with the rest looked up from reference TRBV5-5 and TRBJ2-2, is DAGVTQSPTHLIKTRGQQVTLRCSPISGHKSVSWYQQVLGQGPQFIFQYYEKEERGRGNFPDRFSARQFPNYSSELNVNALLLGDSALYLCASSLGGGPRPTGELFFGEGSRLTVL.

This chain joins TRBV4-3 and TRBJ1-1; D not certain. V was trimmed by 4 bases and J by 1 base, leaving 16 bases between them. CDR1 and CDR2 (germline): LGHNA, YSLEER. The CDR3 length is 16 residues. The CDR3, as DNA: TGCGCCAGCAGCCCAGCGAGCAGACTGGCGAACACTGAAGCTTTCTTT. Encoded protein: CASSPASRLANTEAFF.

This clone was observed a handful of times. The chain employs TRBV4-1 and TRBJ2-1, with D perhaps matching TRBD1 (5 bases). V was shortened by 3 bases and J by 2 bases, with 14 bases between the two germline ends. This CDR3 has 16 residues. Germline loops: CDR1 MGHRA, CDR2 YSYEKL. The CDR3 DNA sequence: TGCGCCAGCAGCCACTTGGACATTATTACCTACAATGAGCAGTTCTTC. Translating it yields CASSHLDIITYNEQFF.

There are a few counts of this clone. This chain connects TRBV18 to TRBJ1-5, with 7 nucleotides matching TRBD1. The V segment lost 3 bases and the J segment 6 bases; nucleotides outside the gene matches: 8. CDR3 size: 15 residues. CDR1 is KGHSH, CDR2 LQKENI, per germline. CDR3 coding DNA: TGTGCCAGCTCACCCCGACAGGGTGGAGGTCAGCCCCAGCATTTT. Translation: CASSPRQGGGQPQHF.

This sequence joins TRBV27 and TRBJ1-6; weak D call: TRBD1 (6 bases). Germline CDR1 and CDR2: MNHEY and SMNVEV (reference sequence). Trimming pared 10 bases from V and 3 bases from J, leaving 16 bases between. This CDR3 spans 15 amino acids. The CDR3 nucleotides are TGTGCCACCCGGATCGACAGGAGCTATAATTCACCCCTCCACTTT. Translation: CATRIDRSYNSPLHF.

V is TRBV30 and J is TRBJ1-1, with 10 bases identical to TRBD1. The V gene's germline CDR1 is GTSNPN and CDR2 SVGIG (reference sequence). After removal of 2 bases from V and 1 base from J, the junction contained 7 bases not matched to a gene. There are 16 residues in the CDR3. CDR3 sequence reads: CAWSRLDRGTNTEAFF. DNA of the CDR3: TGTGCCTGGAGTAGATTGGACAGGGGGACGAACACTGAAGCTTTCTTT.

V is TRBV7-8 and J is TRBJ1-4, with 7 nucleotides matching TRBD1. Germline CDR1 SGHVS, CDR2 FQNEAQ. There are 14 residues in the CDR3. The J segment lost 10 bases and the V segment lost 3 bases, leaving 8 bases of the junction unmatched. The DNA for the CDR3 is TGTGCCAGCAGCTTGACGGGACAGCGCCTAAAACTGTTTTTT. This translates into CASSLTGQRLKLFF.

CDR3 DNA sequence: TGTGCCTCGCCAGGGGGTACTGGAAACACCATATATTTT. Protein sequence: CASPGGTGNTIYF. The gene calls are TRBV30 and TRBJ1-3, with TRBD1 identical over 7 bases. Germline V gene sequence: CDR1 GTSNPN, CDR2 SVGIG (reference sequence). V shed 7 bases, J shed 2 bases, and the junction held 5 bases outside the gene matches. CDR3 size: 13 residues.

The rearrangement uses TRBV11-3 and TRBJ2-3, with a possible D match to TRBD2 (5 bases). This CDR3 is built from 13 residues. The germline CDR1 and CDR2 sequences are SGHNT and YENEEA. V shed 1 base and J shed 4 bases, with 6 bases lying between them. The CDR3 protein is CASSLGSADTQYF. CDR3 nucleotide sequence: TGTGCCAGCAGCTTAGGTAGCGCAGATACGCAGTATTTT.

The chain employs TRBV5-4 and TRBJ2-1; a weak D match, TRBD1 (5 bases). Germline assignment: CDR1 SGHNT and CDR2 YYREEE (reference sequence). V lost 1 base to trimming and J lost 3 bases, with 8 bases between them. The CDR3 length is 14 residues. The CDR3, as DNA: TGTGCCAGCAGCTTGTTGACAGTCTACAATGAGCAGTTCTTC. Protein sequence: CASSLLTVYNEQFF.

The chain links TRBV19 to TRBJ2-3, with TRBD2 matching over 8 bases. V lost 3 bases to trimming and J lost 4 bases; unmatched junction nucleotides: 6. The CDR3 is 15 amino acids. Germline V gives CDR1 LNHDA, CDR2 SQIVND (reference sequence). CDR3 sequence: CASSMSGGPADTQYF. CDR3 DNA sequence: TGTGCCAGTAGTATGTCGGGGGGGCCGGCAGATACGCAGTATTTT.

The chain links TRBV7-9 to TRBJ2-7, with TRBD1 matching over 7 bases. This CDR3 spans 16 amino acids. Germline V gene lookup returns CDR1 SEHNR and CDR2 FQNEAQ (reference sequence). The V segment lost 3 bases and the J segment 1 base; nucleotides outside the gene matches: 9. CDR3 amino acids: CASSLTVGTASYEQYF. The CDR3 nucleotides are TGTGCCAGCAGCTTGACGGTAGGGACAGCTTCCTACGAGCAGTACTTC. The variable domain in full, completed from reference TRBV7-9 and TRBJ2-7, reads DTGVSQNPRHKITKRGQNVTFRCDPISEHNRLYWYRQTLGQGPEFLTYFQNEAQLEKSRLLSDRFSAERPKGSFSTLEIQRTEQGDSAMYLCASSLTVGTASYEQYFGPGTRLTVT.

This rearrangement joins TRBV27 to TRBJ2-1; no clear D. The germline V and J ends were trimmed by 1 base and 0 bases, with 10 bases remaining between them. The CDR3 has 16 amino acids. Germline CDR1 reads MNHEY; CDR2 reads SMNVEV (reference sequence). The CDR3, as DNA: TGTGCCAGCAGTTTATGGCAATCCAGCTCCTACAATGAGCAGTTCTTC. Residues: CASSLWQSSSYNEQFF.

The chain couples TRBV5-1 to TRBJ2-2, with 12 nucleotides matching TRBD2. The V gene end was trimmed by 3 bases and the J gene end by 3 bases; junction bases not matched to a gene: 6. This CDR3 is built from 17 residues. Germline V gene lookup returns CDR1 SGHRS and CDR2 YFSETQ. CDR3 in DNA: TGCGCCAGCAGCTGGAGACTAGCGGGGGACCACACCGGGGAGCTGTTTTTT. Its translation: CASSWRLAGDHTGELFF.

CDR3 bases: TGTGCCAGCTCACGGTCAGGGATTGAAGGCTACACCTTC. Translated: CASSRSGIEGYTF. The J gene is TRBJ1-2, the V gene TRBV18, with D perhaps TRBD1 (5 bases). This CDR3 contains 13 residues. Per the germline V gene, CDR1 is KGHSH and CDR2 is LQKENI. V lost 4 bases and J lost 8, with 14 bases in between.

This clone occurred a few times. CDR3 in DNA: TGTGCCAGCAGTTTTCAGGGCTCTCACCAAGAGACCCAGTACTTC. It translates to CASSFQGSHQETQYF. This chain connects TRBV27 to TRBJ2-5; weak D call: TRBD1 (5 bases). CDR3 length: 15 amino acids. Germline V lookup: CDR1 MNHEY, CDR2 SMNVEV (reference sequence). The V and J ends lost 3 bases and 0 bases respectively, with 11 bases between them.

Worth noting for this clone: A junction end diverges from the germline sequence, so it may reflect a read error. The chain uses TRBV7-7 and TRBJ2-5; 9 bases match TRBD1. Per the germline V gene, CDR1 is SSHAT and CDR2 is FNYEAQ (reference sequence). This CDR3 comprises 21 residues. CDR3 residues: CASSSANADRGNVFVKETQYF. The CDR3 bases are TGTGCTAGCAGCTCAGCGAATGCCGACAGGGGGAATGTTTTTGTAAAAGAGACCCAGTACTTC.

This sequence joins TRBV2 and TRBJ2-6; tentative D call: TRBD1 (7 bases). The CDR3 totals 17 residues. Trimming shortened V by 6 bases and J by 0 bases, and 15 bases separated the two germline ends. Germline V gene sequence: CDR1 SNHLY, CDR2 FYNNEI. This chain's CDR3 is CASRPQGGSSGANVLTF. The CDR3 DNA is TGTGCCAGCAGGCCTCAGGGGGGAAGCTCTGGGGCCAACGTCCTGACTTTC.

The chain joins TRBV6-6 to TRBJ1-3; 7 nucleotides agree with TRBD1. J was trimmed by 1 base and V by 8 bases; bases with no gene match: 11. This CDR3 is 16 amino acids long. Germline V CDR1 and CDR2: MNHNY, SVGAGI (reference sequence). This CDR3 reads CASGKIGTASGNTIYF. Written as DNA, the CDR3 is TGTGCCAGCGGGAAGATCGGGACAGCGTCTGGAAACACCATATATTTT.